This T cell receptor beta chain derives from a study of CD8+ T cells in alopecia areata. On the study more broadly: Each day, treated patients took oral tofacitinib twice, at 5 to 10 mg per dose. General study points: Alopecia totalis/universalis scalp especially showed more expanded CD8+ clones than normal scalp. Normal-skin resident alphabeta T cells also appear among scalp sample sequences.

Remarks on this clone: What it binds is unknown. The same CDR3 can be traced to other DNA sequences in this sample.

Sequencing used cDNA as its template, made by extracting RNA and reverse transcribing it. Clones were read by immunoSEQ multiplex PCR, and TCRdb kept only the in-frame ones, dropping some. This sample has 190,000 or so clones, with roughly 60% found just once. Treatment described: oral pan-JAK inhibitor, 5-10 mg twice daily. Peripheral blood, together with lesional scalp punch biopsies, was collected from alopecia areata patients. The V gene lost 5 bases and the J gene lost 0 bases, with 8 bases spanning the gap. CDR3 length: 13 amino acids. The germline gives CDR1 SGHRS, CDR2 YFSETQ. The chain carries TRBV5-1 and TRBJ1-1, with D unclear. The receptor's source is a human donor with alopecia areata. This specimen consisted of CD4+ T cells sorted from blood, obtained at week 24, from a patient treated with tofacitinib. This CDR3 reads CASSPTLNTEAFF. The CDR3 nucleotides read TGCGCCAGCAGTCCGACCCTGAACACTGAAGCTTTCTTT.